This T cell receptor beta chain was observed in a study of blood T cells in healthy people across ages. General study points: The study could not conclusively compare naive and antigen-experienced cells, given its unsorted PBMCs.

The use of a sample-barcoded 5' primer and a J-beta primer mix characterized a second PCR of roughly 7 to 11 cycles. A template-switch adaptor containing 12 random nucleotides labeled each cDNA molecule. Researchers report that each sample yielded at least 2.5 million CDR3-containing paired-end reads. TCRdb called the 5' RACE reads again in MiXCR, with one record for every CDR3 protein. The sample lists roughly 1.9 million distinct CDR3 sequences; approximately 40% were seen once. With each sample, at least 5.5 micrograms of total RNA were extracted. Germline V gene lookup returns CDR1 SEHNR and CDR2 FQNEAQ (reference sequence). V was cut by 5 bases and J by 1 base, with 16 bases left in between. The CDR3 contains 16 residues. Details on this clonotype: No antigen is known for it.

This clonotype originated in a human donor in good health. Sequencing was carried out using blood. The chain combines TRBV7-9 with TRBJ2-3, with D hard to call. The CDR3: CASSASFREGTDTQYF. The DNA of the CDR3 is TGTGCCAGCAGCGCCTCATTCCGAGAGGGCACAGATACGCAGTATTTT. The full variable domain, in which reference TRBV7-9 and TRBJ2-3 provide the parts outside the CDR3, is DTGVSQNPRHKITKRGQNVTFRCDPISEHNRLYWYRQTLGQGPEFLTYFQNEAQLEKSRLLSDRFSAERPKGSFSTLEIQRTEQGDSAMYLCASSASFREGTDTQYFGPGTRLTVL.